Presented here are 29 T cell receptor beta chains from one specimen sequenced in a study of breast tumors, draining lymph nodes, adjacent tissues. Breast cancer patients provided tissue from their axillary draining lymph nodes. One entry per CDR3 protein, called by TCRdb with MiXCR from the multiplex PCR reads. Here the sample spans fewer than 300,000 distinct CDR3 sequences, approximately 30% being singletons. The material sequenced was axillary lymph node tissue. The receptors were sampled from a female donor with breast cancer. Some clones in this sample may be carry-over from other donors' samples.

This clonotype was detected ten times or more. The chain employs TRBV19 and TRBJ2-3; D tentatively reads TRBD1 or TRBD2 (5 bases each). Trimming left V 5 bases short and J 0 bases short, with 9 bases between. This CDR3 is 14 amino acids long. Germline assignment: CDR1 LNHDA and CDR2 SQIVND (reference sequence). Here the CDR3 DNA reads TGTGCCAGTAGTGTCGGGGACAGCACAGATACGCAGTATTTT. Protein: CASSVGDSTDTQYF.

The chain employs TRBV6-5 and TRBJ2-2, with TRBD2 matching 10 bases. The germline V gene has CDR1 MNHEY and CDR2 SVGAGI. V trimming: 0 bases; J trimming: 7 bases; junction bases outside the gene matches: 8. This CDR3 is 17 amino acids long. The DNA of the CDR3 is TGTGCCAGCAGTTACTCCGGCCTAGCGGGAGCGGTCGGGGAGCTGTTTTTT. Its protein product is CASSYSGLAGAVGELFF.

This clonotype came up many times. The CDR3 bases are TGTGCCAGCACCCCGGGACAGGGAGATACGCAGTATTTT. It specifies CASTPGQGDTQYF. J is TRBJ2-3 and V is TRBV11-3; 9 nucleotides line up with TRBD1. Germline lookup yields CDR1 SGHNT and CDR2 YENEEA. CDR3 length: 13 amino acids. V lost 7 bases, J lost 5 bases, and 4 bases stayed unmatched.

V usage is TRBV11-2 and J usage is TRBJ1-3, with D uncertain. Per the germline V gene, CDR1 is SGHAT and CDR2 is FQNNGV. The CDR3 contains 14 residues. Trimming removed 5 bases from V and 4 bases from J, with 12 bases in between. The CDR3 nucleotides read TGTGCCAGCAGCCTCGGACTAGCGGGAAACACCATATATTTT. The encoded protein is CASSLGLAGNTIYF.

This clonotype has a count of ten or more. This chain links TRBV7-2 with TRBJ2-1, with 12 bases aligning to TRBD2. The CDR3 is 16 amino acids. Germline V CDR1 and CDR2: SGHTA, FQGNSA. V lost 5 bases, J lost 6 bases, and 8 bases stayed unmatched. The CDR3 reads CASSAPGLAGFNEQFF. CDR3 DNA: TGTGCCAGCAGCGCACCGGGACTAGCGGGTTTCAATGAGCAGTTCTTC.

The V call is TRBV29-1, the J call TRBJ2-1; D remains unclear. The germline CDR1 and CDR2 sequences are SQVTM and ANQGSEA. This CDR3 has 13 residues. Trimming took off 6 bases at V and 7 bases at J, with 16 bases between the two ends. CDR3 protein: CSVGSDGPNEQFF. In DNA, the CDR3 is TGCAGCGTAGGAAGCGACGGACCGAATGAGCAGTTCTTC.

This clonotype appeared many times. This chain joins TRBV29-1 and TRBJ2-6; D not resolved. The ends were cut back, 5 bases at V and 0 bases at J, with 5 bases in the middle. CDR1 is SQVTM, CDR2 ANQGSEA, per germline. CDR3 length: 13 amino acids. In DNA, the CDR3 is TGCAGCGTTAGGCCCTCTGGGGCCAACGTCCTGACTTTC. It is translated as CSVRPSGANVLTF.

This clonotype was recorded at least ten times. The rearrangement joins TRBV7-3 to TRBJ2-1; TRBD2 matches 8 bases. Germline assignment: CDR1 SGHTA and CDR2 FQGTGA. The CDR3 spans 16 residues. The junction had 7 bases not matched to a gene; V was cut back by 4 bases and J by 2 bases. The CDR3 coding sequence is TGTGCCAGCAGCTACGGGCGGGAGGACCCCTACAATGAGCAGTTCTTC. Translated, it gives CASSYGREDPYNEQFF.

This clonotype has a count of ten or more. The rearrangement joins TRBV30 to TRBJ1-3; no reliable D call. V was pared by 5 bases and J by 0 bases, with 5 bases between. CDR3 length equals 12 residues. The germline V gene has CDR1 GTSNPN and CDR2 SVGIG (reference sequence). The CDR3 coding sequence is TGTGCCTGGGATAACTCTGGAAACACCATATATTTT. Translated, it gives CAWDNSGNTIYF.

This clonotype was observed at least ten times. V usage is TRBV6-5 and J usage is TRBJ2-7, with TRBD2 identical over 8 bases. V dropped 6 bases and J dropped 4; count of bases not matched to a gene: 23. Looked up from germline, CDR1 is MNHEY and CDR2 is SVGAGI. The CDR3 loop spans 19 amino acids. CDR3 region: CASSTDLISRSGERYEQYF. DNA of the CDR3: TGTGCCAGCAGCACCGATCTGATCAGCCGTAGCGGGGAGAGATACGAGCAGTACTTC.

This clonotype was detected many times. The chain has TRBV5-1 and TRBJ2-5; perhaps TRBD2 as D (5 bases). CDR3 length equals 15 residues. The ends were cut back, 4 bases at V and 3 bases at J, with 16 bases in the middle. Germline V gene data show CDR1 as SGHRS and CDR2 as YFSETQ. The CDR3 reads CASSRGLNYEETQYF. The CDR3 DNA reads as TGCGCCAGCAGCCGTGGACTCAACTATGAAGAGACCCAGTACTTC.

This clonotype was seen many times. A much larger clone differs from this one at a single base, so this may be a read error. The CDR3 carries no conserved terminal phenylalanine or tryptophan, so it likely arises from a read error. The chain employs TRBV20-1 and TRBJ2-5; D is unclear. The CDR3 spans 10 residues. CDR1 DFQATT and CDR2 SNEGSKA come from the germline V gene (reference sequence). The V end was cut by 3 bases, the J end by 5 bases, with 4 bases between. The CDR3 DNA sequence: TGCAGTGCTAGCTGGGAGACCCAGTACTCC. This sequence encodes CSASWETQYS.

This clonotype was counted many times. In DNA form, the CDR3 reads TGTGCCAGCAGCTTAGCCCTAGCAGGCAATGAGCAGTTCTTC. It is translated as CASSLALAGNEQFF. This chain connects TRBV7-9 to TRBJ2-1; D possibly corresponds to TRBD2 (5 bases). V was cut by 0 bases and J by 6 bases, with 9 bases left in between. Germline values: CDR1 SEHNR, CDR2 FQNEAQ (reference sequence). There are 14 residues in the CDR3.

The chain joins TRBV28 to TRBJ1-5; D not certain. V lost 8 bases and J lost 0, with 20 bases in between. The length of the CDR3 is 17 residues. Germline V gives CDR1 MDHEN, CDR2 SYDVKM. The DNA for the CDR3 is TGTGCCAGCCATCGGGCTCCAACCAGATATAGCAATCAGCCCCAGCATTTT. Translating gives CASHRAPTRYSNQPQHF.

This clonotype came up many times. The chain uses TRBV24-1 and TRBJ2-1; D tentatively reads TRBD1 or TRBD2 (6 bases each). Germline lookup yields CDR1 KGHDR and CDR2 SFDVKD. The CDR3 is 14 residues long. V dropped 0 bases and J dropped 8 bases, with 10 bases sitting between them. In nucleotides, the CDR3 is TGTGCCACCAGTGATTTGGGAGGGGGGCATGAGCAGTTCTTC. The encoded protein is CATSDLGGGHEQFF.

Of note for this clonotype: Possible read error: a much larger clone is one base away. The CDR3 is CASSPGLAAGGDTQYF. The CDR3 bases are TGTGCCAGCAGCCCCGGACTAGCGGCAGGCGGGGATACGCAGTATTTT. The chain uses TRBV11-2 and TRBJ2-3, with 10 bases aligning to TRBD2. Germline CDR1 SGHAT, CDR2 FQNNGV. After removal of 5 bases from V and 6 bases from J, the junction contained 11 bases not matched to a gene. The CDR3 length is 16 residues.

This clonotype came up many times. The chain is built from TRBV18 and TRBJ2-2; 7 nucleotides match TRBD1. Trimming removed 5 bases from V and 3 bases from J; junction bases left unmatched: 6. The CDR3 runs to 15 residues. The germline V gene has CDR1 KGHSH and CDR2 LQKENI. The CDR3 DNA sequence: TGTGCCAGCTCAGAATCGACAGGGTACACCGGGGAGCTGTTTTTT. Protein sequence: CASSESTGYTGELFF.

The chain employs TRBV4-2 and TRBJ1-1; D gene unclear. The CDR3 has 14 amino acids. Germline V gives CDR1 LGHNA, CDR2 YNFKEQ. The germline V and J ends were trimmed by 5 bases and 10 bases, with 20 bases remaining between them. For the CDR3, the DNA is TGTGCCAGCAGCGATGACTTAGATCTTTATTCAGCTTTCTTT. Translated, it gives CASSDDLDLYSAFF.

CDR3 sequence (DNA): TGTGCCAGCAGCGTAGACCGGACAGGGGGAGGCTACACCTTC. Protein sequence: CASSVDRTGGGYTF. The chain links TRBV9 to TRBJ1-2; the match to TRBD1 covers 10 bases. CDR1 is SGDLS and CDR2 is YYNGEE in the germline V gene. The CDR3 consists of 14 residues. J was trimmed by 8 bases and V by 0 bases; bases with no gene match: 4.

Here the CDR3 DNA reads TGTGCCAGCAGCGGGGACCAGAGGGACACAGATACGCAGTATTTT. This encodes CASSGDQRDTDTQYF. The genes are TRBV9 and TRBJ2-3; TRBD1 or TRBD2 may be the D gene (5 bases each). Trimming shortened V by 3 bases and J by 2 bases, and 13 bases separated the two germline ends. The CDR3 consists of 15 residues. Per the germline V gene, CDR1 is SGDLS and CDR2 is YYNGEE. The full variable domain, its missing parts supplied by reference TRBV9 and TRBJ2-3, is DSGVTQTPKHLITATGQRVTLRCSPRSGDLSVYWYQQSLDQGLQFLIQYYNGEERAKGNILERFSAQQFPDLHSELNLSSLELGDSALYFCASSGDQRDTDTQYFGPGTRLTVL.

This clonotype was counted a few times. V usage is TRBV28 and J usage is TRBJ2-5; 7 nucleotides match TRBD1. The CDR3 is 17 residues long. Germline lookup yields CDR1 MDHEN and CDR2 SYDVKM. The V and J ends lost 6 bases and 7 bases, in that order; junction bases with no gene match: 20. The CDR3 loop reads CASSRTLTGAVAGTQYF. The CDR3 nucleotides are TGTGCCAGCAGCCGTACATTAACAGGGGCTGTTGCTGGGACCCAGTACTTC. Supplemented by reference TRBV28 and TRBJ2-5, the full variable domain reads DVKVTQSSRYLVKRTGEKVFLECVQDMDHENMFWYRQDPGLGLRLIYFSYDVKMKEKGDIPEGYSVSREKKERFSLILESASTNQTSMYLCASSRTLTGAVAGTQYFGPGTRLLVL.

The chain recombines TRBV13 with TRBJ1-6, with D unresolved. V lost 1 base and J lost 0, with 10 bases in between. Germline V gene lookup returns CDR1 PRHDT and CDR2 FYEKMQ (reference sequence). The CDR3 runs 17 residues. The CDR3 nucleotides read TGTGCCAGCAGCTTAGTGGGAATGAGCTCCTATAATTCACCCCTCCACTTT. It specifies CASSLVGMSSYNSPLHF.

The chain recombines TRBV11-2 with TRBJ2-5, with 11 bases fitting TRBD2. Germline V gene lookup returns CDR1 SGHAT and CDR2 FQNNGV. The CDR3 is made up of 15 amino acids. Trimming cost V 2 bases and J 3 bases; bases outside gene matches: 2. The CDR3 spells CASSLLAGGEETQYF. DNA for the CDR3: TGTGCCAGCAGCTTACTAGCGGGGGGCGAAGAGACCCAGTACTTC.

The CDR3, as DNA: TGCAGTGGGGCGGGGACAGGGATCGCGCATAATGAGCAGTTCTTC. Its translation is CSGAGTGIAHNEQFF. The rearrangement links TRBV20-1 to TRBJ2-1; TRBD1 aligns across 9 bases. The CDR3 is made up of 15 amino acids. Germline CDR1 is DFQATT and CDR2 is SNEGSKA (reference sequence). With 7 bases clipped from V and 7 bases from J, the junction kept 14 bases outside the gene matches.

This clonotype was observed at least ten times. The rearrangement joins TRBV5-8 to TRBJ1-5, with a tentative D call TRBD1 (5 bases). The CDR3 contains 17 residues. V was cut by 4 bases and J by 1 base, with 18 bases left in between. Germline lookup yields CDR1 SGHTS and CDR2 YDEGEE. The CDR3 protein is CASSDHRGLDSNQPQHF. The CDR3 nucleotides are TGTGCCAGCAGCGATCACCGGGGCCTTGACAGCAATCAGCCCCAGCATTTT.

This clonotype was picked up many times. This chain links TRBV20-1 with TRBJ2-7; D is possibly TRBD1 or TRBD2 (5 bases each). The CDR3 has 14 amino acids. Germline CDR1 DFQATT, CDR2 SNEGSKA (reference sequence). The germline V and J ends were trimmed by 3 bases and 0 bases, with 12 bases remaining between them. The CDR3 region has the DNA TGCAGTGCTAGGCCCCGGGACGGCTCCTACGAGCAGTACTTC. Translation gives CSARPRDGSYEQYF.

This clonotype occurred many times. CDR3 region: CASSQSGTEYNEQFF. The CDR3 DNA sequence: TGTGCCAGCAGCCAATCCGGGACAGAGTACAATGAGCAGTTCTTC. The rearrangement joins TRBV4-2 to TRBJ2-1; 7 positions match TRBD1. Germline V gives CDR1 LGHNA, CDR2 YNFKEQ. The CDR3 extends over 15 amino acids. V shed 2 bases and J 4 bases; nucleotides not matched to a gene: 5.

As for this clonotype: Mismatch with germline at one junction end may stem from a read error. The chain recombines TRBV28 with TRBJ2-1, with 8 bases fitting TRBD2. The CDR3 covers 15 residues. CDR1 and CDR2 (germline): MDHEN, SYDVKM. CDR3 region: CTSLGTGGRWNEQFF. DNA for the CDR3: TGTACCAGCCTCGGGACGGGAGGGCGGTGGAATGAGCAGTTCTTC. Full variable domain (remainder filled in from reference TRBV28 and TRBJ2-1): DVKVTQSSRYLVKRTGEKVFLECVQDMDHENMFWYRQDPGLGLRLIYFSYDVKMKEKGDIPEGYSVSREKKERFSLILESASTNQTSMYLCTSLGTGGRWNEQFFGPGTRLTVL.

Ten or more counts support this clonotype. The rearrangement joins TRBV18 to TRBJ1-5; D unclear. V shed 8 bases and J shed 0 bases, with 11 bases lying between them. Germline assignment: CDR1 KGHSH and CDR2 LQKENI. The CDR3 is made up of 14 amino acids. CDR3 DNA: TGTGCCAGCCGCGGAGCAGCTAGCAATCAGCCCCAGCATTTT. It translates to CASRGAASNQPQHF.